A selection of T cell receptor beta chains follows, all from one sample in a study of blood T cell repertoires in COVID-19. Here immunoSEQ multiplex PCR was the method, and the copy in TCRdb shows in-frame clones only, minus some. This table holds approximately 170,000 clones, about four fifths found once. The specimen sequenced was peripheral blood. These receptors were obtained from a man in his 70s who had recovered from COVID-19. The CDR3 runs from the conserved cysteine through the conserved F or W. A D gene is named only where the DNA matches it firmly. Where a row states a size, it is once, few, many or the class of an expanded clone; other rows omit it.

d_call	j_call	v_call	clone_size	cdr3_nt	cdr3_aa
NA	TRBJ2-1	TRBV12-3/TRBV12-4	NA	TGTGCCAGCAGTCGGAGGGAGGGGGGTGAGCAGTTCTTC	CASSRREGGEQFF
NA	TRBJ2-2	TRBV6-5	few	TGTGCCAGCAGTTGGGGGGTTGCGAACACCGGGGAGCTGTTTTTT	CASSWGVANTGELFF
TRBD2	TRBJ2-2	TRBV6-5	NA	TGTGCCAGCAGTCCCACTAGCGGGAGGGCCGGGGAGCTGTTTTTT	CASSPTSGRAGELFF
NA	TRBJ2-7	TRBV19	NA	TGTGCCAGTAATGCGGGACCGGCGGGGGAGCAGTACTTC	CASNAGPAGEQYF
NA	TRBJ2-1	TRBV11-3	NA	TGTGCCAGCAGCTTAGAGGGGCAGGTTGATGAGCAGTTCTTC	CASSLEGQVDEQFF
NA	TRBJ2-2	TRBV28	NA	TGTGCCAGCAGTTTTATGAGGGTTGCCGGGGAGCTGTTTTTT	CASSFMRVAGELFF
NA	TRBJ2-7	TRBV6-1	NA	TGTGCCAGCAGTGAAGGGGCTGGACACGGAACGTACGAGCAGTACTTC	CASSEGAGHGTYEQYF
TRBD1	TRBJ2-5	TRBV5-1	NA	TGCGCCAGCAGCTTGGGGGACAGGAACCAAGAGACCCAGTACTTC	CASSLGDRNQETQYF
NA	TRBJ1-1	TRBV3-1/TRBV3-2	NA	TGTGCCAGCAGCCGGTCCGGGAACAAGGGGGCTGAAGCTTTCTTT	CASSRSGNKGAEAFF
NA	TRBJ2-1	TRBV12-3/TRBV12-4	NA	TGTGCCAGCAGTGGGGCGGTTGACAATGAGCAGTTCTTC	CASSGAVDNEQFF
TRBD2	TRBJ2-1	TRBV4-2	NA	TGTGCCAGCAGCCAACCGACTAGCGGGAGTCCCAATGAGCAGTTCTTC	CASSQPTSGSPNEQFF
NA	TRBJ2-5	TRBV28	NA	TGTGCCAGCAGCATATGGGGAGATTCGGAGACCCAGTACTTC	CASSIWGDSETQYF
TRBD2	TRBJ2-1	TRBV5-1	NA	TGCGCCAGCAGCTTGGAACGAGCGGGAGGGTCCCGAGTCAAGTTCTTC	CASSLERAGGSRVKFF
NA	TRBJ2-1	TRBV5-1	NA	TGCGCCAGCAGCTTGCAGACATCCTCCTACAATGAGCAGTTCTTC	CASSLQTSSYNEQFF
TRBD2	TRBJ2-7	TRBV10-2	NA	TGCGCCAGCAGTGAGGCCCCTAGCGGGAGCTCCTACGAGCAGTACTTC	CASSEAPSGSSYEQYF
TRBD2	TRBJ2-1	TRBV24-1	NA	TGTGCCACCAGTTCCACTAGCGCCAATGAGCAGTTCTTC	CATSSTSANEQFF
NA	TRBJ1-2	TRBV4-2	NA	TGTGCCAGCAGCCAAGAAATCTCCGGGTTGTACAACTATGGCTACACCTTC	CASSQEISGLYNYGYTF
TRBD2	TRBJ2-3	TRBV10-1	NA	TGCGCCAGCAGTGAGTCAAGGAGCGGGAGGGAGCCAGATACGCAGTATTTT	CASSESRSGREPDTQYF
TRBD1	TRBJ2-7	TRBV5-4	NA	TGTGCCAGCAGCTTGGGACAGGGTGGAAAGTCCTACGAGCAGTACTTC	CASSLGQGGKSYEQYF
NA	TRBJ2-3	TRBV5-4	NA	TGTGCCAGCAGCTTGACAGGGAGCACAGATACGCAGTATTTT	CASSLTGSTDTQYF
NA	TRBJ2-2	TRBV10-1	NA	TGCGCCAGCAGTGAGAGCCTGGGGGCGGCGAACACCGGGGAGCTGTTTTTT	CASSESLGAANTGELFF
TRBD1	TRBJ1-2	TRBV9	NA	TGTGCCAGCAGCCTCAGTGGACAGGGAAACTATGGCTACACCTTC	CASSLSGQGNYGYTF
NA	TRBJ1-6	TRBV9	NA	TGTGCCAGCAGCGACGACAGAGACAGCTTATATAATTCACCCCTCCACTTT	CASSDDRDSLYNSPLHF
TRBD1	TRBJ2-3	TRBV7-2	NA	TGTGCCAGCAGTCCAGGGGGCCTTGGGTCAGATACGCAGTATTTT	CASSPGGLGSDTQYF
NA	TRBJ1-1	TRBV29-1	NA	TGCAGCGTTGAAGATCGAGGGGGCACTGAAGCTTTCTTT	CSVEDRGGTEAFF
NA	TRBJ2-7	TRBV19	NA	TGTGCCAGTAGTATAGAAGGCGGGATCTACGAGCAGTACTTC	CASSIEGGIYEQYF
NA	TRBJ2-7	TRBV7-6	NA	TGTGCCAGCAGCTTAGCTGACAGGCGATCCTACGAGCAGTACTTC	CASSLADRRSYEQYF
TRBD2	TRBJ2-7	TRBV6-2/TRBV6-3	NA	TGTGCCAGCAGTAACTGGACTAGCGGGAGGGGGTACCGGAGCGAGCAGTACTTC	CASSNWTSGRGYRSEQYF
NA	TRBJ2-1	TRBV19	NA	TGTGCCAGTAGTATTCGTCAGGGGGGCGGTGAGCAGTTCTTC	CASSIRQGGGEQFF
NA	TRBJ2-7	TRBV5-1	NA	TGCGCCAGCAGCCCCGGGACAACCTACGAGCAGTACTTC	CASSPGTTYEQYF
TRBD1	TRBJ1-1	TRBV23-1	NA	TGCGCCAGCAGTCAATCTACAAGGACAGGGCCCAAGGGAGCTTTCTTT	CASSQSTRTGPKGAFF
NA	TRBJ1-6	TRBV19	NA	TGTGCCAGTAGTCTCGAGGGCCCACCCCTCCACTTT	CASSLEGPPLHF
NA	TRBJ2-7	TRBV5-1	NA	TGCGCCAGCAGCGCGGGTTACGAGCAGTACTTC	CASSAGYEQYF
TRBD2	TRBJ2-7	TRBV28	NA	TGTGCCAGCAGTCTATACGGGACTAGCGGACACTACGAGCAGTACTTC	CASSLYGTSGHYEQYF
TRBD1	TRBJ2-7	TRBV18	NA	TGTGCCAGCTCATCGGGACAGGGAGTCGGCTACGAGCAGTACTTC	CASSSGQGVGYEQYF
TRBD2	TRBJ2-7	TRBV19	NA	TGTGCCAGTAGTCGGACTAGCGGGAGGTCCGACGAGCAGTACTTC	CASSRTSGRSDEQYF
NA	TRBJ1-2	TRBV28	NA	TGTGCCAGCAGTTTATTAAATTATGGCTACACCTTC	CASSLLNYGYTF
TRBD1	TRBJ1-4	TRBV18	NA	TGTGCCAGCTCACCTAAACAGGGGGGTGAAAAACTGTTTTTT	CASSPKQGGEKLFF
TRBD2	TRBJ2-2	TRBV11-3	once	TGTGCCAGCAGCCGGGGACTAGCGGGAGTTCCCGGGGAGCTGTTTTTT	CASSRGLAGVPGELFF
TRBD1	TRBJ2-1	TRBV3-1/TRBV3-2	NA	TGTGCCAGCAGCCTAGGAGGACAGGGTCACAATGAGCAGTTCTTC	CASSLGGQGHNEQFF
TRBD1	TRBJ1-4	TRBV6-6	NA	TGTGCCAGCAGTTACCCAGAGACAGGGGACGAAAAACTGTTTTTT	CASSYPETGDEKLFF
TRBD2	TRBJ2-2	TRBV5-1	NA	TGCGCCAGCAGCGTGGGACTAGAAAAAGCCGGGGAGCTGTTTTTT	CASSVGLEKAGELFF
TRBD2	TRBJ2-1	TRBV11-2	NA	TGTGCCAGCAGCTTAGTTCCAGCGGGAGGACACCAGTTCTTC	CASSLVPAGGHQFF
TRBD1	TRBJ1-1	TRBV6-5	once	TGTGCCAGCAGTTACCACGCGACAGGGTGGAACACTGAAGCTTTCTTT	CASSYHATGWNTEAFF
NA	TRBJ1-1	TRBV2	NA	TGTGCCAGCAGTTTATCAGGGGCGAACACTGAAGCTTTCTTT	CASSLSGANTEAFF
NA	TRBJ2-5	TRBV18	NA	TGTGCCAGCTCAAGCGGATCCCAAGAGACCCAGTACTTC	CASSSGSQETQYF
NA	TRBJ2-3	TRBV5-1	NA	TGCGCCAGCAGCTCCGGGAGCACAGATACGCAGTATTTT	CASSSGSTDTQYF
TRBD2	TRBJ2-5	TRBV5-1	NA	TGCGCCAGCAGCCTGACTAGCGGGAGAGAGACCCAGTACTTC	CASSLTSGRETQYF